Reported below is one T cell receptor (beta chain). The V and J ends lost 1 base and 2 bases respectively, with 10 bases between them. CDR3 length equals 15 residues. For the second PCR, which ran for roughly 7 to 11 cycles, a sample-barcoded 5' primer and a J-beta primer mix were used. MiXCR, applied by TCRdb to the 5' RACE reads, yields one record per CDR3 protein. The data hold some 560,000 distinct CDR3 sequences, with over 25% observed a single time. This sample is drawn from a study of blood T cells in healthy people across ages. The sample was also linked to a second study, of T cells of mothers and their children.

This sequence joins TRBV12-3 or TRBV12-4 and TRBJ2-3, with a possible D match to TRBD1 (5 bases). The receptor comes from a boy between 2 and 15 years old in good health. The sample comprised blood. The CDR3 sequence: CASSLGDSSTDTQYF. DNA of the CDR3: TGTGCCAGCAGTTTAGGCGACAGTTCCACAGATACGCAGTATTTT.